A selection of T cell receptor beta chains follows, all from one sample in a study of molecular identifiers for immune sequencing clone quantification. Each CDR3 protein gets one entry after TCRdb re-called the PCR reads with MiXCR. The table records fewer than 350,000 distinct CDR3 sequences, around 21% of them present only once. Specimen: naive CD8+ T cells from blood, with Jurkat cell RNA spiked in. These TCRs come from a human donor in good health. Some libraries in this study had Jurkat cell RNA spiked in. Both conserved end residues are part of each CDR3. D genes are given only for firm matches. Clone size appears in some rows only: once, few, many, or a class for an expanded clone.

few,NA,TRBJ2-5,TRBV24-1,CATSDSRDLYF,TGTGCCACCAGTGATTCCAGGGATTTGTACTTC
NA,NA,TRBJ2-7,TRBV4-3,CASSQEAKEGQSSYEQCF,TGCGCCAGCAGCCAAGAAGCCAAAGAGGGCCAAAGCTCCTACGAGCAGTGCTTC
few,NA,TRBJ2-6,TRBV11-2,CASRVTGANVLTF,TGTGCCAGCAGGGTCACGGGGGCCAACGTCCTGACTTTC
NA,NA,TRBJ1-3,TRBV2,CASRPPRTGSTIYF,TGTGCCAGCAGACCACCCCGGACTGGAAGCACCATATATTTT
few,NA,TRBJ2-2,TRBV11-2,CASSREYTGELFF,TGTGCCAGCAGCCGAGAATACACCGGGGAGCTGTTTTTT
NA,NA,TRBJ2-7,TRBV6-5,CASSYQDYEQYF,TGTGCCAGCAGCTACCAGGACTACGAGCAGTACTTC
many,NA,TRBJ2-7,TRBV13,CASSLEEGEQYF,TGTGCCAGCAGCTTAGAGGAGGGCGAGCAGTACTTC
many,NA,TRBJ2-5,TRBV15,CATSRVWHLQETQYF,TGTGCCACCAGCAGAGTTTGGCACCTACAAGAGACCCAGTACTTC
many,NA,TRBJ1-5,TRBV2,CASSDDGPRQPQHF,TGTGCCAGCAGTGACGATGGCCCCAGGCAGCCCCAGCATTTT
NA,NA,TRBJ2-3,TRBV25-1,CASSAVKGLDTQYF,TGTGCCAGCAGTGCGGTCAAGGGGCTTGATACGCAGTATTTT
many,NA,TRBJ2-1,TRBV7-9,CASSRSIGTYNEQFF,TGTGCCAGCAGTCGTAGCATTGGGACCTACAATGAGCAGTTCTTC
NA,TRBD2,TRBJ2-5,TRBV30,CAWTVAGGQETQYF,TGTGCCTGGACCGTAGCGGGGGGGCAGGAGACCCAGTACTTC
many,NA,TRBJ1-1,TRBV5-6,CASSIQENTEAFF,TGTGCCAGCAGCATACAGGAGAACACTGAAGCTTTCTTT
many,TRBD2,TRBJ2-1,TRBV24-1,CATTEGLAGGGEQFF,TGTGCCACCACCGAAGGACTAGCGGGAGGCGGTGAGCAGTTCTTC
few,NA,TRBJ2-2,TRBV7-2,CASRNRAGELFF,TGTGCCAGCAGAAACAGGGCCGGGGAGCTGTTTTTT
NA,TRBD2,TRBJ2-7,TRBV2,CASIAKRDSYGQYF,TGTGCCAGCATCGCAAAGCGGGACTCCTACGGGCAGTACTTC
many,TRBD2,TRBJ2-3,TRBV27,CASSLAGGPDTQYF,TGTGCCAGCAGCTTAGCGGGGGGGCCGGATACGCAGTATTTT
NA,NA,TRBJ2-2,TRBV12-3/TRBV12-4,CASSPEGQTNTGELFF,TGTGCCAGCAGCCCCGAAGGACAGACTAACACCGGGGAGCTGTTTTTT
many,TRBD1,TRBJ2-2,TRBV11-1,CASSWGQENTGELFF,TGTGCCAGCAGCTGGGGACAGGAAAACACCGGGGAGCTGTTTTTT
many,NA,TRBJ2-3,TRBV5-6,CASSTTGRYTDTQYF,TGTGCCAGCAGCACAACCGGGAGATACACAGATACGCAGTATTTT
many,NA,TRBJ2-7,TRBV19,CASSDGTKSSYEQYF,TGTGCCAGTAGTGACGGGACAAAAAGCTCCTACGAGCAGTACTTC
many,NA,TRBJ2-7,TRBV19,CASSIVTSPSYEQYF,TGTGCCAGTAGTATAGTGACCAGCCCCTCCTACGAGCAGTACTTC
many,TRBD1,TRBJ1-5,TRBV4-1,CASSQAPGTGVYQPQHF,TGCGCCAGCAGCCAGGCCCCCGGGACAGGGGTTTATCAGCCCCAGCATTTT
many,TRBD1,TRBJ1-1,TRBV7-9,CASSLKDRNEAFF,TGTGCCAGCAGCCTTAAGGACAGGAATGAAGCTTTCTTT
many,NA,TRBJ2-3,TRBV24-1,CATSDSGSTDTQYF,TGTGCCACCAGTGATTCCGGTAGCACAGATACGCAGTATTTT
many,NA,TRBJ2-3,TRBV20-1,CSAENGEGGTDTQYF,TGCAGTGCCGAGAACGGTGAAGGGGGCACAGATACGCAGTATTTT
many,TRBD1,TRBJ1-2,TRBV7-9,CASGKLQGVDYGYTF,TGTGCCAGCGGAAAACTACAGGGGGTAGACTATGGCTACACCTTC
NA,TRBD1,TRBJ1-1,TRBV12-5,CASGTPDRYTEAFF,TGTGCTAGTGGTACGCCGGACAGGTACACTGAAGCTTTCTTT
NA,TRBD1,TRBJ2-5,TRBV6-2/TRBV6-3,CASSITVQGAHETQYF,TGTGCCAGCAGTATAACCGTCCAGGGGGCCCACGAGACCCAGTACTTC
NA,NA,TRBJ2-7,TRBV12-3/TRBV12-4,CASSLARNYAYEQYF,TGTGCCAGCAGTTTGGCCCGGAATTACGCCTACGAGCAGTACTTC
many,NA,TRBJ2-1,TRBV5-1,CASSLDVYGQFF,TGCGCCAGCAGCTTGGACGTATATGGGCAGTTCTTC
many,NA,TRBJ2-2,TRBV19,CASSLPQGPGELFF,TGTGCCAGTAGTCTACCACAGGGTCCCGGGGAGCTGTTTTTT
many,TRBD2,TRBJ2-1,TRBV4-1,CASSPSGTSGSEQFF,TGCGCCAGCAGCCCCTCCGGGACTAGCGGGTCTGAGCAGTTCTTC
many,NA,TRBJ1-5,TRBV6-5,CASSFSPGQPQHF,TGTGCCAGCAGTTTTTCCCCGGGCCAGCCCCAGCATTTT
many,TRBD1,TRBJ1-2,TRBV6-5,CASGGQDNAYGYTF,TGTGCCAGCGGGGGACAGGATAACGCCTATGGCTACACCTTC
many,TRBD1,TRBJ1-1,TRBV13,CASSLSDRGGYTEAFF,TGTGCCAGCAGTTTGTCCGACAGGGGGGGGTACACTGAAGCTTTCTTT
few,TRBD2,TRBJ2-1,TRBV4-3,CASSELAGLYNEQFF,TGCGCCAGCAGCGAACTAGCGGGCCTGTACAATGAGCAGTTCTTC
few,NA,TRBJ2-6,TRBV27,CASSLWTSGANVLTF,TGTGCCAGCAGTCTGTGGACTTCTGGGGCCAACGTCCTGACTTTC
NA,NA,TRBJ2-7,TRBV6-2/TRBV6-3,CASRHGIVTGWIYEQYF,TGTGCCAGCAGACACGGGATTGTCACAGGATGGATCTACGAGCAGTACTTC
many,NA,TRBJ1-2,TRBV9,CASSPSLGTYGYTF,TGTGCCAGCAGCCCTAGTCTAGGGACGTATGGCTACACCTTC